This entry describes one T cell receptor beta chain. Germline V gene sequence: CDR1 SGHNT, CDR2 YYREEE (reference sequence). V shed 2 bases and J shed 4 bases, with 12 bases lying between them. This CDR3 is built from 14 residues. These data are taken from a study of OX40 agonist ivuxolimab in advanced cancers. Across the whole study: Patients in dose escalation had liver, melanoma, kidney or head and neck cancers. Age averaged 60 years (range roughly 20 to 90), and approximately 80% were male.

TCRdb keeps only in-frame clones here, not all; method: immunoSEQ multiplex PCR. The top ten hold roughly an eighth of the sample, which has about 62,000 clones, about 92% seen once. The sequenced sample was CD4+ or CD8+ T cells sorted from blood, obtained in a trial of the OX40 agonist ivuxolimab. The chain recombines TRBV5-4 with TRBJ1-2; D is perhaps TRBD1 (6 bases). This receptor was taken from an adult with an advanced solid tumor such as melanoma, head and neck, liver or kidney cancer. This CDR3 is CASSLGGLSYGYTF. The CDR3 region has the DNA TGTGCCAGCAGCTTAGGGGGGCTGAGCTATGGCTACACCTTC.